This TCR beta chain came from a study of beta chain features in type 1 diabetes. Study-level findings and limits: Insertion counts at VDJ junctions were lower in type 1 diabetes patients, who also showed more deletions there. Within each of all four CD4+ subsets, Type 1 diabetes patients had TCRB CDR3s that were moderately but significantly shorter.

All of the isolated RNA was reverse transcribed, so expressed TCRB transcripts were sequenced. TCRdb's copy holds only in-frame clones and misses some; the assay was immunoSEQ multiplex PCR. The sample lists 150,000 to 200,000 clones; just over 8% were seen once. The CDR3 length is 12 residues. The germline gives CDR1 MDHEN, CDR2 SYDVKM. The V end was cut by 8 bases, the J end by 4 bases, with 10 bases between. The collection from each donor was one heparinised blood draw averaging roughly 100 mL. A sort by CD45RO/CCR7/CD25/CD127/CD95/CD27 yielded CD4+ naive, central memory, regulatory and stem cell-like memory cells. In its sample, this clone was seen a few times. Its antigen is not known.

Sequenced material: central memory CD4+ T cells from blood. This clonotype originated in a woman in her late teens or twenties with type 1 diabetes. The chain employs TRBV28 and TRBJ2-3, with D hard to call. CDR3 amino acids: CASRVHADTQYF. In DNA form, the CDR3 reads TGTGCCAGCCGAGTCCACGCAGATACGCAGTATTTT.